The rows below give T cell receptor beta chains drawn from one sample of a study of CD8+CD57+ T cells in acquired aplastic anemia. TCRdb independently ran MiXCR on the reads; one entry per CDR3 protein. The sample consists of more than 150,000 distinct CDR3 sequences, 40% to 50% of them appearing once. The specimen sequenced was sorted CD4+, CD8+, or CD8+CD57+ T cells (not recorded which) from PBMCs. The receptors originated from a human donor in good health. CDR3s include the opening cysteine and the closing phenylalanine or tryptophan. The D gene is left open where the match is weak. Clone size appears in some rows only: once, few, many, or a class for an expanded clone.

cdr3_nt: TGTGCCAGCAGCCGGTCGGACCTAAGAGAGACCCAGTACTTC
cdr3_aa: CASSRSDLRETQYF
v_call: TRBV14
j_call: TRBJ2-5
d_call: -
clone_size: many

cdr3_nt: TGCGCCACCAGTGAGTCAGGGACAGGGGGTCAGCCCCAGCATTTT
cdr3_aa: CATSESGTGGQPQHF
v_call: TRBV24-1
j_call: TRBJ1-5
d_call: TRBD1
clone_size: -

cdr3_nt: TGTGCCACCAGCAGTGGGGACAGTTATAATTCACCCCTCCACTTT
cdr3_aa: CATSSGDSYNSPLHF
v_call: TRBV15
j_call: TRBJ1-6
d_call: TRBD1
clone_size: -

cdr3_nt: TGTGCCAGCACCCAGGCGAACACTGAAGCTTTCTTT
cdr3_aa: CASTQANTEAFF
v_call: TRBV7-9
j_call: TRBJ1-1
d_call: -
clone_size: few

cdr3_nt: TGTGCCAGCAGCGTTGAATACCGCGGGGATGAGCAGTTCTTC
cdr3_aa: CASSVEYRGDEQFF
v_call: TRBV9
j_call: TRBJ2-1
d_call: -
clone_size: -

cdr3_nt: TGCAGTGCTATCTACGGGACTAGCGTTTACTACGAGCAGTACTTC
cdr3_aa: CSAIYGTSVYYEQYF
v_call: TRBV20-1
j_call: TRBJ2-7
d_call: TRBD2
clone_size: many

cdr3_nt: TGTGCCAGCAGCCAAGGCATGAACTCTCCCGGGAGGGAGCAGTTCTTC
cdr3_aa: CASSQGMNSPGREQFF
v_call: TRBV3-1
j_call: TRBJ2-1
d_call: TRBD2
clone_size: -

cdr3_nt: TGTGCCACCAGCTCGACGGAGAACGGCGAGCAGTACTTC
cdr3_aa: CATSSTENGEQYF
v_call: TRBV15
j_call: TRBJ2-7
d_call: -
clone_size: many

cdr3_nt: TGTGCCATCAGTGTACAGGGCATTGGCACTGAAGCTTTCTTT
cdr3_aa: CAISVQGIGTEAFF
v_call: TRBV10-3
j_call: TRBJ1-1
d_call: -
clone_size: few

cdr3_nt: TGTGCCAGCTCAAGACAGGGGGCTTGGGAGACCCAGTACTTC
cdr3_aa: CASSRQGAWETQYF
v_call: TRBV18
j_call: TRBJ2-5
d_call: TRBD1
clone_size: few

cdr3_nt: TGTGCCAGCAGCGTGGGGGTAGGTGGTGAAAAACTGTTTTTT
cdr3_aa: CASSVGVGGEKLFF
v_call: TRBV9
j_call: TRBJ1-4
d_call: -
clone_size: -

cdr3_nt: TGTGCCAGCAGCCGTAAACAGGACCAAGAGACCCAGTACTTC
cdr3_aa: CASSRKQDQETQYF
v_call: TRBV16
j_call: TRBJ2-5
d_call: -
clone_size: -

cdr3_nt: TGTGCCACCAGTAATCCAGGGGGTACAGATACGCAGTATTTT
cdr3_aa: CATSNPGGTDTQYF
v_call: TRBV24-1
j_call: TRBJ2-3
d_call: TRBD1
clone_size: many

cdr3_nt: TGTGCCAGCATCCTAAAGGGACAGGGAACCTCCTACGAGCAGTACTTC
cdr3_aa: CASILKGQGTSYEQYF
v_call: TRBV2
j_call: TRBJ2-7
d_call: TRBD1
clone_size: -

cdr3_nt: TGCGCCAGCAGCTTGAGGCCTAGCGGGAGCTACAATGAGCAGTTCTTC
cdr3_aa: CASSLRPSGSYNEQFF
v_call: TRBV5-1
j_call: TRBJ2-1
d_call: TRBD2
clone_size: -

cdr3_nt: TGTGCCAGCGGCAGACTAGCGGTGAACACCGGGGAGCTGTTTTTT
cdr3_aa: CASGRLAVNTGELFF
v_call: TRBV2
j_call: TRBJ2-2
d_call: TRBD2
clone_size: many

cdr3_nt: TGTGCCAGCAGCCCTAGAGGGACGGGTACGCAGTATTTT
cdr3_aa: CASSPRGTGTQYF
v_call: TRBV7-3
j_call: TRBJ2-3
d_call: -
clone_size: -

cdr3_nt: TGTGCCATCAGTGGGACTAGTCGGGGGTCCGCAGATACGCAGTATTTT
cdr3_aa: CAISGTSRGSADTQYF
v_call: TRBV10-3
j_call: TRBJ2-3
d_call: TRBD2
clone_size: -

cdr3_nt: TGTGCCACCAGCAGAACGAACAGGGGTGCCGGGGAGCTGTTTTTT
cdr3_aa: CATSRTNRGAGELFF
v_call: TRBV15
j_call: TRBJ2-2
d_call: TRBD1
clone_size: many

cdr3_nt: TGTGCCAGCAGTTTAGCTGGGGGAAACACTGAAGCTTCCTTT
cdr3_aa: CASSLAGGNTEASF
v_call: TRBV12-3/TRBV12-4
j_call: TRBJ1-1
d_call: -
clone_size: few

cdr3_nt: TGTGCCAGCAGCCCGAACCGAGGGACTAGCGGCGAGCAGTACTTC
cdr3_aa: CASSPNRGTSGEQYF
v_call: TRBV9
j_call: TRBJ2-7
d_call: TRBD2
clone_size: few

cdr3_nt: TGTGCCAGCAGCTCTAGCGGGAGGGCCACGGACATTCAGTACTTC
cdr3_aa: CASSSSGRATDIQYF
v_call: TRBV14
j_call: TRBJ2-4
d_call: TRBD2
clone_size: -

cdr3_nt: TGTGCCATCAGTACCCCCTTGACAGGGGCTGGAAACACCATATATTTT
cdr3_aa: CAISTPLTGAGNTIYF
v_call: TRBV10-3
j_call: TRBJ1-3
d_call: TRBD1
clone_size: -

cdr3_nt: TGTGCCAGTAGTCGGGGACAGGAGAAGATAGCCAAAAACATTCAGTACTTC
cdr3_aa: CASSRGQEKIAKNIQYF
v_call: TRBV19
j_call: TRBJ2-4
d_call: TRBD1
clone_size: -

cdr3_nt: TGCGCCAGCAGCTATAATGCCCCAATCGGCACAGATACGCAGTATTTT
cdr3_aa: CASSYNAPIGTDTQYF
v_call: TRBV5-1
j_call: TRBJ2-3
d_call: -
clone_size: many

cdr3_nt: TGCAGTGCGCCGGAGACAGGGTTCCTCTCGGAGACCCAGTACTTC
cdr3_aa: CSAPETGFLSETQYF
v_call: TRBV20-1
j_call: TRBJ2-5
d_call: TRBD1
clone_size: many

cdr3_nt: TGTGCCAGCAGTGCTGTTACAGGGCGTCGTAATTCACCCCTCCACTTT
cdr3_aa: CASSAVTGRRNSPLHF
v_call: TRBV2
j_call: TRBJ1-6
d_call: -
clone_size: many

cdr3_nt: TGTGCCAGCCATGCGCTTGGCCTAGCAGGGGGGGATGAGCAGTTCTTC
cdr3_aa: CASHALGLAGGDEQFF
v_call: TRBV7-9
j_call: TRBJ2-1
d_call: -
clone_size: many

cdr3_nt: TGCAGTGCTAGAGACCCTAGCGGGGGCTCCTACAATGAGCAGTTCTTC
cdr3_aa: CSARDPSGGSYNEQFF
v_call: TRBV20-1
j_call: TRBJ2-1
d_call: TRBD2
clone_size: many

cdr3_nt: TGTGCCAGCAGTTGGAGGGACAGGGGAACCGGGGAGCTGTTTTTT
cdr3_aa: CASSWRDRGTGELFF
v_call: TRBV2
j_call: TRBJ2-2
d_call: TRBD1
clone_size: -

cdr3_nt: TGTGCCAGCAGCCAAAGTCAGGTGGCGGAGACCCAGTACTTC
cdr3_aa: CASSQSQVAETQYF
v_call: TRBV11-2
j_call: TRBJ2-5
d_call: -
clone_size: many

cdr3_nt: TGTGCCAGCAGCATGAACAGGGGTTATGAGCAGTTCTTC
cdr3_aa: CASSMNRGYEQFF
v_call: TRBV7-2
j_call: TRBJ2-1
d_call: TRBD1
clone_size: -

cdr3_nt: TGTGCCACCAGCAGAGATACCAACGGGGGTAGGTACTTC
cdr3_aa: CATSRDTNGGRYF
v_call: TRBV15
j_call: TRBJ2-7
d_call: -
clone_size: -

cdr3_nt: TGTGCCAGCAGTGAAAGCAGGTCGTACTACGAGCAGTACTTC
cdr3_aa: CASSESRSYYEQYF
v_call: TRBV6-1
j_call: TRBJ2-7
d_call: -
clone_size: many

cdr3_nt: TGCAGTGCTCCTCGCCCTACTAGCGCCGGGGAGCTGTTTTTT
cdr3_aa: CSAPRPTSAGELFF
v_call: TRBV20-1
j_call: TRBJ2-2
d_call: TRBD2
clone_size: many

cdr3_nt: TGCAGTTCGCCCTCCGACACCCAACTCTTTCAAGGGTACACCTTC
cdr3_aa: CSSPSDTQLFQGYTF
v_call: TRBV20-1
j_call: TRBJ1-2
d_call: -
clone_size: many

cdr3_nt: TGTGCCAGCAGCCCACGGGGGGGGGTTACTGAAGCTTTCTTT
cdr3_aa: CASSPRGGVTEAFF
v_call: TRBV7-3
j_call: TRBJ1-1
d_call: -
clone_size: -

cdr3_nt: TGCAGCGCGACGGGACAGAAAAATGAAAAACTGTTTTTT
cdr3_aa: CSATGQKNEKLFF
v_call: TRBV29-1
j_call: TRBJ1-4
d_call: TRBD1
clone_size: once

cdr3_nt: TGTGCCAGCAGTTTAGCCCTAGCGAGAGCAGACAATGAGCAGTTCTTC
cdr3_aa: CASSLALARADNEQFF
v_call: TRBV12-3/TRBV12-4
j_call: TRBJ2-1
d_call: -
clone_size: -

cdr3_nt: TGTGCCAGCAGCTTAACTACAGAAGATACGCAGTATTTT
cdr3_aa: CASSLTTEDTQYF
v_call: TRBV7-3
j_call: TRBJ2-3
d_call: -
clone_size: few

cdr3_nt: TGTGCCAGCAGTGACGGACTCCTATATAGCACAGATACGCAGTATTTT
cdr3_aa: CASSDGLLYSTDTQYF
v_call: TRBV28
j_call: TRBJ2-3
d_call: -
clone_size: -

cdr3_nt: TGCAGTGCTAGAGATCACGGCACAGATACGCAGTATTTT
cdr3_aa: CSARDHGTDTQYF
v_call: TRBV20-1
j_call: TRBJ2-3
d_call: -
clone_size: -

cdr3_nt: TGTGCCACCAGCAGAGATCAGACAGGGGGCCGGGATTCACCCCTCCACTTT
cdr3_aa: CATSRDQTGGRDSPLHF
v_call: TRBV15
j_call: TRBJ1-6
d_call: TRBD1
clone_size: -

cdr3_nt: TGTGCCAGCAGTCTAAATCGGGGAAACGAGCAGTACTTC
cdr3_aa: CASSLNRGNEQYF
v_call: TRBV7-2
j_call: TRBJ2-7
d_call: -
clone_size: few

cdr3_nt: TGCGCCAGCAGCCCCGCCCCCGGGTTCGAGACCCAGTACTTC
cdr3_aa: CASSPAPGFETQYF
v_call: TRBV5-1
j_call: TRBJ2-5
d_call: -
clone_size: -

cdr3_nt: TGTGCCAGCAGTTTAGGTGACACCGACTACGAGCAGTACTTC
cdr3_aa: CASSLGDTDYEQYF
v_call: TRBV12-3/TRBV12-4
j_call: TRBJ2-7
d_call: -
clone_size: few

cdr3_nt: TGTGCCACCAGCAGAATGACTAGCGGGAACTCCTACGAGCAGTACTTC
cdr3_aa: CATSRMTSGNSYEQYF
v_call: TRBV15
j_call: TRBJ2-7
d_call: TRBD2
clone_size: -

cdr3_nt: TGTGCCATCAGTGAGTCGGACAGGCTTGGGGGACTTGAAGCTTTCTTT
cdr3_aa: CAISESDRLGGLEAFF
v_call: TRBV10-3
j_call: TRBJ1-1
d_call: TRBD1
clone_size: -

cdr3_nt: TGCGCCAGCAGCCAAGTTGCGGGACAGGGAGGGCTTGGCTACACCTTC
cdr3_aa: CASSQVAGQGGLGYTF
v_call: TRBV4-1
j_call: TRBJ1-2
d_call: TRBD1
clone_size: many

cdr3_nt: TGTGCCAGCAGTTTATCCGCCGGTACGGTCCTCACAGATACGCAGTATTTT
cdr3_aa: CASSLSAGTVLTDTQYF
v_call: TRBV27
j_call: TRBJ2-3
d_call: -
clone_size: -

cdr3_nt: TGTGCCAGCAGCTTAGATGGCGGCCGGTGGGAGACCCAGTACTTC
cdr3_aa: CASSLDGGRWETQYF
v_call: TRBV7-2
j_call: TRBJ2-5
d_call: -
clone_size: many